The T cell receptor beta chain under discussion was sequenced for a study of control samples from healthy donors and cancer patients. CDR1 and CDR2 from the germline V gene are SEHNR and FQNEAQ (reference sequence). This CDR3 comprises 11 residues. The V end lost 3 bases, the J end lost 5 bases, and 3 bases lay between the germline ends. Repertoires were generated with immunoSEQ multiplex PCR, while TCRdb's copy carries only in-frame clones and drops some. The sample features about 190,000 clones, with more than 2% in its top ten. Sequencing was done on a sample of blood. This sequence originates from a woman in her 30s in good health. The chain employs TRBV7-9 and TRBJ2-3; D not certain. CDR3 region: CASSFQDTQYF. The CDR3 coding sequence is TGTGCCAGCAGCTTTCAAGATACGCAGTATTTT.